Ten or more counts support the clone carrying this T cell receptor (beta chain). No antigen is known for it. Among the patients, none had received any treatment before thyroid surgery. CDR3 size: 13 residues. The germline V gene encodes CDR1 MNHNS and CDR2 SASEGT. V lost 8 bases, J lost 5 bases, and 15 bases lay in between. The data were taken from a study of metastatic and nonmetastatic thyroid tumors. Whole-study results and caveats: As reported, TCR beta diversity in blood and tumor was significantly higher in malignant thyroid tumors than in benign nodules.

TCRdb re-called clones via MiXCR from the PCR reads. The table includes 50,000 or so clones, roughly a fifth detected once. This chain connects TRBV6-1 to TRBJ2-5, with D unclear. The source is a male donor with papillary thyroid cancer or a benign thyroid nodule (not recorded which). Some clones in this sample may be carry-over from other donors' samples. Sequences were obtained from blood. The CDR3 here is CASFSGYPETQYF. CDR3 DNA sequence: TGTGCCAGCTTTTCGGGCTACCCGGAGACCCAGTACTTC.